This TCR beta chain derives from a study of T cells after yellow fever vaccination. Study results and caveats: Reappearing after the booster were most of the clones from primary vaccination (around 95% CD4, 70% to 90% CD8).

The germline V gene encodes CDR1 LGHNA and CDR2 YSLEER. With 0 bases removed from V and 4 bases from J, the gap between germline ends came to 13 bases. CDR3 length: 16 residues. The authors made TCR cDNA by 5'RACE template switching, adding a universal primer site and UMIs. In TCRdb, the 5' RACE reads were re-called with MiXCR into one record per CDR3 protein. Of roughly 63,000 distinct CDR3 sequences detected, approximately 7.4% appear once; the ten largest clones hold about 40%. Concerning this clonotype: What it binds is unknown.

This chain joins TRBV4-3 and TRBJ1-3, with D possibly being TRBD1 (6 bases). This TCR was recovered from a man aged 25-45 years who received the YFV17D yellow fever vaccine. The sample consisted of CD8+ T cells sorted from PBMCs, taken 15 days after the yellow fever booster vaccination. CDR3: CASSQDWQGWGNTIYF. CDR3 bases: TGCGCCAGCAGCCAAGATTGGCAGGGGTGGGGAAACACCATATATTTT.